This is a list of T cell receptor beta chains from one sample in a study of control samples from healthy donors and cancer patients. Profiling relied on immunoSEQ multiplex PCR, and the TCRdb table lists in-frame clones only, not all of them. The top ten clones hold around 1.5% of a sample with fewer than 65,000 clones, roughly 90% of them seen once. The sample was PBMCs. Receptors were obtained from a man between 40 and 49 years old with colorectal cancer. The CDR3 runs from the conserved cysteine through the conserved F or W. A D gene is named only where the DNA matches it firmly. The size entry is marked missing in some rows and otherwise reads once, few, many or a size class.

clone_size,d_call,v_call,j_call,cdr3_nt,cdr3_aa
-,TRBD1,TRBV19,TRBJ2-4,TGTGCCAGTAGTGAAACAGGGGCTGCGCACATTCAGTACTTC,CASSETGAAHIQYF
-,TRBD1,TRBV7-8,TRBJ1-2,TGTGCCAGCAGCCTCGGGACAGACTATGGCTACACCTTC,CASSLGTDYGYTF
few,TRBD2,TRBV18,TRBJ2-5,TGTGCCAGCTCACCGCGCCTAACTAGCGGGAGTTTTCAAGAGACCCAGTACTTC,CASSPRLTSGSFQETQYF
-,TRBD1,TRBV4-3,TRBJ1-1,TGCGCCAGCAGCCCACAGGGGGACACTGAAGCTTTCTTT,CASSPQGDTEAFF
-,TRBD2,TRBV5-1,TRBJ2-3,TGCGCCAGCAGCTTGAGTCAGGCGGGAGGGCTTGGTACGCAGTATTTT,CASSLSQAGGLGTQYF
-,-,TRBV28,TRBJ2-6,TGTGCCAGCAGTTTGGATCCCTCTGGGGCCAACGTCCTGACTTTC,CASSLDPSGANVLTF
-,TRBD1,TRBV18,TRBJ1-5,TGTGCCAGCTCACGGACAGGGGGAAATCAGCCCCAGCATTTT,CASSRTGGNQPQHF
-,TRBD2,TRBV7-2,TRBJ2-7,TGTGCCAGCAGCGAATTCACTAGCGGGGGAATCTACGAGCAGTACTTC,CASSEFTSGGIYEQYF
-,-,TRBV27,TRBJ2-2,TGTGCCAGCAGTTTAGCCCCATCGGTGAACACCGGGGAGCTGTTTTTT,CASSLAPSVNTGELFF
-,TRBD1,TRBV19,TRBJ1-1,TGTGCCAGTAGTATGAGGCCAGGACAGGGGACCACTGAAGCTTTCTTT,CASSMRPGQGTTEAFF
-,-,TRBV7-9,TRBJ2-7,TGTGCCAGCAGCCACCGACAGGAAACCTACGAGCAGTACTTC,CASSHRQETYEQYF
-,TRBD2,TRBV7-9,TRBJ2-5,TGTGCCAGCAGCAGCCGGTCGGCGGGGGTCCAAGAGACCCAGTACTTC,CASSSRSAGVQETQYF
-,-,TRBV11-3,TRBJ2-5,TGTGCCAGCAGTTTTTTGGTCAGGGCTCAAGAGACCCAGTACTTC,CASSFLVRAQETQYF
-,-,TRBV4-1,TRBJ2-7,TGCGCCAGCAGCCAAGTCTTCAGGGTCTACGAGCAGTACTTC,CASSQVFRVYEQYF
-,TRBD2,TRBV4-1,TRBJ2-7,TGCGCCAGCAGCCAAGGGATCTTTCGGGGGGGCGAGCAGTACTTC,CASSQGIFRGGEQYF
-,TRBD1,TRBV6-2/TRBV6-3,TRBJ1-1,TGTGCCAGCAGTACAGGGGTAGACACTGAAGCTTTCTTT,CASSTGVDTEAFF
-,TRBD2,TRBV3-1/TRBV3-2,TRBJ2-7,TGTGCCAGCAGCCAAGCATGGGGGGGATTTTGGGAGCAGTACTTC,CASSQAWGGFWEQYF
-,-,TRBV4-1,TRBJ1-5,TGCGCCAGCAGCCAAGTGGGGAGAGGGGGCAATCAGCCCCAGCATTTT,CASSQVGRGGNQPQHF
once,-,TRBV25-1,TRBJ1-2,TGTGCCAGCAGTGAATACCACGGGAACTATGGCTACACCTTC,CASSEYHGNYGYTF
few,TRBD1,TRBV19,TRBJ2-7,TGTGCCAGTAGTATAGAGGGACAGGGATCGAACGAGCAGTACTTC,CASSIEGQGSNEQYF
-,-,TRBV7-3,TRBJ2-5,TGTGCCAGCAGCTTAACTGGTGGGGCAGAGACCCAGTACTTC,CASSLTGGAETQYF
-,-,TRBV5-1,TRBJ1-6,TGCGCCAGCAGCTTGGTTGCAGTAGGGGGTTCACCCCTCCACTTT,CASSLVAVGGSPLHF
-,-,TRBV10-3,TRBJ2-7,TGTGCCATCAGTGAGGGCAGGTTCTCCTACGAGCAGTACTTC,CAISEGRFSYEQYF
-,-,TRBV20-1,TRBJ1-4,TGCAGTGCTAGTAGGAGCTCTAATGAAAAACTGTTTTTT,CSASRSSNEKLFF
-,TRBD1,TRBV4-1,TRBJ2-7,TGCGCCAGCAGCCAAGATGGGACAGGGGGCCTCGAGCAGTACTTC,CASSQDGTGGLEQYF
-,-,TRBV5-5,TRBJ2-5,TGTGCCAGCAGCTCGCCTGACAGGGAGACCCAGTACTTC,CASSSPDRETQYF
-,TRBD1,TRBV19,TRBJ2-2,TGTGCCAGTAGTGGAACAGGGGTCACCGGGGAGCTGTTTTTT,CASSGTGVTGELFF
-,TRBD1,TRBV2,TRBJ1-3,TGTGCCAGCAGCCCCGACAGGGTAGCGGGAAACACCATATATTTT,CASSPDRVAGNTIYF
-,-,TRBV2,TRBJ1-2,TGTGCCAGCACCCAGGAGGTCAATGGCTACACCTTC,CASTQEVNGYTF
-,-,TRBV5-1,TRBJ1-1,TGCGCCAGCAGCTTGGCCGGACTGTCTGAAGCTTTCTTT,CASSLAGLSEAFF
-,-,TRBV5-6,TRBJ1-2,TGTGCCAGCAGAGACAGCGGGTATGGCTACACCTTC,CASRDSGYGYTF
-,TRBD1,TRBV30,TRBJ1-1,TGTGCCTGGAGCTTGACAGGGGGCGCAGAGCGGGCTTTCTTT,CAWSLTGGAERAFF
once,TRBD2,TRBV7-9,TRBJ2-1,TGTGCCAGCAGGTCTAGCGGAGGGGTGGATGAGCAGTTCTTC,CASRSSGGVDEQFF
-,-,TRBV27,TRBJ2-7,TGTGCCAGCAGTTGGAACGGAGGACCAACTTACGAGCAGTACTTC,CASSWNGGPTYEQYF
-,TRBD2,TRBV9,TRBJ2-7,TGTGCCAGCAGCGTAGGGGGAGGGAACGAGCAGTACTTC,CASSVGGGNEQYF
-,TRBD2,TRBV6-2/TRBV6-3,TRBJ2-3,TGTGCCAGCAGTTACCCTACTAGCGGCGAAGTTGGTGCAGATACGCAGTATTTT,CASSYPTSGEVGADTQYF